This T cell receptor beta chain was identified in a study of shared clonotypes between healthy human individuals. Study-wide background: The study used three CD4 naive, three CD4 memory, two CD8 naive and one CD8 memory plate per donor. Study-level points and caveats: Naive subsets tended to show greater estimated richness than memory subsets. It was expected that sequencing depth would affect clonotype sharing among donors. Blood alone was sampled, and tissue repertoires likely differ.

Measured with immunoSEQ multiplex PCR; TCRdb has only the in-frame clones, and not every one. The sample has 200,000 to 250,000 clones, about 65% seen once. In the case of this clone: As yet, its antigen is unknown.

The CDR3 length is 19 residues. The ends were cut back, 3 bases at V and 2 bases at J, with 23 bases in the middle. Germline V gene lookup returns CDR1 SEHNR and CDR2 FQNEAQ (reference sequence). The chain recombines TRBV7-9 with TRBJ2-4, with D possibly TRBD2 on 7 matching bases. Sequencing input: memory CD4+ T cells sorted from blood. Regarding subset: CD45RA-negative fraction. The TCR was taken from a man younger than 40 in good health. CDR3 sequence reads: CASSFPQVVQGGTKNIQYF. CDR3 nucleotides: TGTGCCAGCAGCTTTCCGCAAGTGGTACAGGGAGGGACCAAAAACATTCAGTACTTC.